This TCR beta chain comes out of a study of blood T cell repertoires in COVID-19. Study summary: Acute and convalescent COVID-19 samples came from the United States, Italy and Spain. PBMCs, B-cell-depleted T cells, or T cells provided the cDNA or gDNA that made up the material.

The CDR3 runs to 15 residues. J was trimmed by 5 bases and V by 4 bases; bases with no gene match: 6. Germline V gives CDR1 SGHAT, CDR2 FQNNGV. In the authors' methods: Nucleated cell counts were estimated from reference gene primer amplification. The data were produced by immunoSEQ multiplex PCR, yet TCRdb's version contains in-frame clones alone and is incomplete. V, J and clone size were drawn from that table, and D and trimming were deduced from the DNA. This sample carries under 70,000 clones, more than 60% of them seen once, and the ten largest clones take about a fifth. Sequencing used peripheral blood. The V call is TRBV11-2, the J call TRBJ2-5; 11 bases match TRBD2. The TCR was taken from a woman of 80 years or more with active or convalescent COVID-19. The chain's CDR3 is CASSSTSGVVETQYF. The CDR3 bases are TGTGCCAGCAGCTCGACTAGCGGGGTTGTTGAGACCCAGTACTTC.